This paragraph covers one T cell receptor beta chain sequence. This CDR3 contains 17 residues. Only in-frame clones appear in the TCRdb table, and some are missing; sequencing was by immunoSEQ multiplex PCR. The sample holds around 57,000 clones, 85% to 90% seen once. The data derive from a study of blood T cell repertoires in COVID-19. Sequencing was performed on peripheral blood. This clonotype originated in a human donor with active COVID-19. The donor label of this sample is uncertain. The rearrangement joins TRBV21-1 to TRBJ2-1; TRBD1, the table's D call, lacks a check against the DNA. TRBV21-1 is designated a pseudogene. This chain's CDR3 is CASPGTGGDPSYNEQFF. CDR3 DNA: TGTGCCAGCCCCGGGACAGGGGGCGACCCCTCCTACAATGAGCAGTTCTTC.